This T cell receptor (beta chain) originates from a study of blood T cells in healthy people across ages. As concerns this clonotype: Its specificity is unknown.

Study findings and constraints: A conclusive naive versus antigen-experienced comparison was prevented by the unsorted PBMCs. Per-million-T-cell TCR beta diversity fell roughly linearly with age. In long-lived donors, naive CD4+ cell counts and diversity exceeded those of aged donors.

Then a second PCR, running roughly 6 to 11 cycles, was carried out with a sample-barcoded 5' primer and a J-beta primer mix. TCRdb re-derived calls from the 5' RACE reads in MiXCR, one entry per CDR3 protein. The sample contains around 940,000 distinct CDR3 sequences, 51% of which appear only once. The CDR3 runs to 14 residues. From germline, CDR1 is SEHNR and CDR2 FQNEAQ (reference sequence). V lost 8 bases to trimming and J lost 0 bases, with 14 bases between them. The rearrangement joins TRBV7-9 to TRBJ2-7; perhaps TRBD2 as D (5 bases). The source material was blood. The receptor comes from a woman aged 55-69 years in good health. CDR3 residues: CASELEGDSYEQYF. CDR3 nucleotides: TGTGCCAGCGAATTAGAGGGCGACTCCTACGAGCAGTACTTC.